This T cell receptor beta chain stems from a study of CD4 and CD8 cells across lung adenocarcinoma regions. Per germline, CDR1 MNHEY and CDR2 SVGAGI. V shed 2 bases and J shed 3 bases, with 5 bases lying between them. CDR3 length: 13 residues. This clonotype rates as medium-sized. TCRdb reanalysed the PCR reads using MiXCR and keeps one entry per CDR3 protein. The sample records around 8,000 distinct CDR3 sequences, over 45% being singletons. Localized lung adenocarcinoma, a non-small cell lung cancer, affected the donors. The specimen was CD4+ T cells from the margin of a lung tumor. The TCR comes from a female donor with lung adenocarcinoma. The CD4 and CD8 labels of this study may be unreliable. The rearrangement joins TRBV6-5 to TRBJ2-4; unclear D gene. In nucleotides, the CDR3 is TGTGCCAGCAGTTACCGCGACAAAAACATTCAGTACTTC. This sequence encodes CASSYRDKNIQYF.